Listed here are 24 T cell receptor beta chains from one sample, sequenced in a study of sequential checkpoint blockade in melanoma. Treatment of the sample: randomized to nivolumab then ipilimumab (arm A) or the reverse (arm B). The data were produced by immunoSEQ multiplex PCR, yet TCRdb's version contains in-frame clones alone and is incomplete. This sample has about 6,300 clones, with around 21% found just once. The sequenced sample was tumor tissue (inferred from file names), obtained from a patient given nivolumab and ipilimumab in sequence. Receptor source: a human donor with melanoma.

In its sample, this clone was seen a few times. The chain employs TRBV30 and TRBJ1-6; tentative D call: TRBD1 (5 bases). CDR1 is GTSNPN, CDR2 SVGIG, per germline (reference sequence). V gave up 1 base and J gave up 10 bases, with 17 bases separating them. This CDR3 spans 15 amino acids. CDR3 sequence (DNA): TGTGCCTGGAGTGACCTCCTGGCAGGGAAATCACCCCTCCACTTT. Its protein is CAWSDLLAGKSPLHF. Looking up the rest from reference TRBV30 and TRBJ1-6 gives the full variable domain: SQTIHQWPATLVQPVGSPLSLECTVEGTSNPNLYWYRQAAGRGLQLLFYSVGIGQISSEVPQNLSASRPQDRQFILSSKKLLLSDSGFYLCAWSDLLAGKSPLHFGNGTRLTVT.

The rearrangement joins TRBV6-8 to TRBJ2-7; TRBD1 matches at 11 bases. The CDR3 runs to 16 residues. Germline assignment: CDR1 MNHGY and CDR2 SAAAGT. The junction had 11 bases not matched to a gene; V was cut back by 5 bases and J by 5 bases. Here the CDR3 reads CASSDQTGTGGHEQYF. CDR3 bases: TGTGCCAGCAGTGACCAAACCGGGACAGGGGGTCACGAGCAGTACTTC.

The chain employs TRBV5-1 and TRBJ2-3; no definite D call. Deletions cut 3 bases from V and 1 base from J, with 9 bases between. The V gene's germline CDR1 is SGHRS and CDR2 YFSETQ. The CDR3 is 14 amino acids. The CDR3 spells CASSSAARTDTQYF. For the CDR3, the DNA is TGCGCCAGCAGCTCGGCGGCTCGCACAGATACGCAGTATTTT.

V usage is TRBV23-1 and J usage is TRBJ1-1, with 7 bases aligning to TRBD1. TRBV23-1 belongs to the ORF category, with a function that is uncertain. J lost 5 bases, V lost 8 bases, and 14 bases had no gene match. This CDR3 has 15 residues. The chain's CDR3 is CASRSETGRRTEAFF. In DNA form, the CDR3 reads TGCGCCAGCCGATCCGAGACAGGGAGAAGGACTGAAGCTTTCTTT.

By its share, this clone is hyperexpanded (1% or more). The chain's CDR3 is CASSQDRGVGEKLFF. The CDR3 DNA reads as TGCGCCAGCAGCCAAGATCGGGGGGTGGGTGAAAAACTGTTTTTT. J is TRBJ1-4 and V is TRBV4-1; possible D gene TRBD1, 5 bases. The CDR3 is made up of 15 amino acids. With 0 bases removed from V and 7 bases from J, the gap between germline ends came to 12 bases. In germline, CDR1 is MGHRA, CDR2 YSYEKL.

This clone appeared a few times. The chain links TRBV6-1 to TRBJ2-3; D remains ambiguous. The ends were cut back, 0 bases at V and 2 bases at J, with 12 bases in the middle. The CDR3 loop spans 16 amino acids. Germline V gene sequence: CDR1 MNHNS, CDR2 SASEGT. The CDR3 sequence: CASSEAGYWDTDTQYF. CDR3 bases: TGTGCCAGCAGTGAAGCAGGCTATTGGGACACAGATACGCAGTATTTT.

This clone is medium-sized in the sample. CDR3 residues: CASSMGGGGTEAFF. The CDR3 coding sequence is TGTGCCAGTAGTATGGGGGGCGGGGGCACTGAAGCTTTCTTT. This chain links TRBV19 with TRBJ1-1; D might be TRBD1 (6 bases). Germline CDR1 reads LNHDA; CDR2 reads SQIVND (reference sequence). This CDR3 has 14 residues. With 3 bases removed from V and 4 bases from J, the gap between germline ends came to 12 bases.

This clone was found a few times. CDR3 residues: CASSLGTQGTDTQYF. CDR3 coding DNA: TGTGCCAGCAGCTTAGGGACCCAGGGGACAGATACGCAGTATTTT. This chain joins TRBV11-3 and TRBJ2-3; tentatively, D is TRBD1 (6 bases). Trimming removed 1 base at V and 3 bases at J, with 11 bases between. The CDR3 sequence is 15 residues long. Germline V gene sequence: CDR1 SGHNT, CDR2 YENEEA.

This clone was observed a few times. The V and J genes are TRBV1 and TRBJ2-1. TRBV1 is labeled a pseudogene. This CDR3 is 18 amino acids long. The CDR3 protein is CASSQAEEQGLPYNEQFF. DNA for the CDR3: TGCGCCAGCAGCCAAGCCGAAGAACAGGGACTTCCCTACAATGAGCAGTTCTTC.

Only one count was recorded for this clone. V usage is TRBV5-1 and J usage is TRBJ2-7; 13 bases agree with TRBD2. The germline CDR1 and CDR2 sequences are SGHRS and YFSETQ. The V segment lost 3 bases and the J segment 9 bases; nucleotides outside the gene matches: 6. The CDR3 sequence is 14 residues long. For the CDR3, the DNA is TGCGCCAGCAGCTCCGGACTAGCGGGGGTAGTGCAGTACTTC. Translated: CASSSGLAGVVQYF.

This clone was found a few times. V is TRBV7-4 and J is TRBJ2-7; D may be TRBD1 (6 bases). The CDR3 covers 14 residues. V lost 5 bases and J 9 bases, leaving 20 bases between the germline ends. Germline lookup yields CDR1 SGHVT and CDR2 SQSDAQ. This CDR3 is CASSPRDTTTAQYF. In nucleotides, the CDR3 is TGTGCCAGCAGCCCTCGGGACACCACAACCGCGCAGTACTTC.

Many counts were recorded for this clone. This sequence joins TRBV9 and TRBJ1-2; 8 nucleotides line up with TRBD1. Germline V gene lookup returns CDR1 SGDLS and CDR2 YYNGEE. This CDR3 contains 14 residues. V shed 5 bases, J shed 7 bases, and the junction held 10 bases outside the gene matches. The CDR3 coding sequence is TGTGCCAGCAGTTTAGGACAGGGAGAGAGTGGCTACACCTTC. This sequence encodes CASSLGQGESGYTF.

Notes on this clone: Other DNA sequences of this sample code for an identical CDR3. The chain has TRBV6-8 and TRBJ1-1, with 7 bases fitting TRBD1. The CDR3 runs 12 residues. The junction had 2 bases not matched to a gene; V was cut back by 8 bases and J by 2 bases. Germline lookup yields CDR1 MNHGY and CDR2 SAAAGT. The CDR3 spells CASGQANTEAFF. The CDR3 nucleotides read TGTGCCAGCGGACAGGCAAACACTGAAGCTTTCTTT.

V and J are TRBV5-1 and TRBJ2-5, with TRBD2 matching 8 bases. The J segment lost 5 bases and the V segment lost 7 bases, leaving 10 bases of the junction unmatched. The CDR3 is 14 residues long. Germline assignment: CDR1 SGHRS and CDR2 YFSETQ. CDR3 sequence: CASGVGLVAETQYF. The CDR3 nucleotides are TGCGCCAGCGGGGTGGGACTAGTGGCGGAGACCCAGTACTTC.

This clone was found a few times. The chain has TRBV30 and TRBJ1-2; unclear D gene. The CDR3 has 11 residues. Trimming left V 2 bases short and J 8 bases short, with 9 bases between. Germline assignment: CDR1 GTSNPN and CDR2 SVGIG (reference sequence). Here the CDR3 reads CAWSSRRGYTF. The CDR3 DNA is TGTGCCTGGAGTAGCCGGCGCGGCTACACCTTC. The full variable domain, its missing parts supplied by reference TRBV30 and TRBJ1-2, is SQTIHQWPATLVQPVGSPLSLECTVEGTSNPNLYWYRQAAGRGLQLLFYSVGIGQISSEVPQNLSASRPQDRQFILSSKKLLLSDSGFYLCAWSSRRGYTFGSGTRLTVV.

This chain links TRBV11-3 with TRBJ2-7; 12 nucleotides line up with TRBD2. Germline CDR1 reads SGHNT; CDR2 reads YENEEA. The CDR3 is 15 residues long. V lost 5 bases and J lost 1; bases outside the gene matches: 3. CDR3 sequence (DNA): TGTGCCAGCAGCCCGACTAGCGGGGGTTCCTACGAGCAGTACTTC. Translated: CASSPTSGGSYEQYF.

Ten or more counts support this clone. The rearrangement uses TRBV9 and TRBJ1-1; D is ambiguous. Germline CDR1 and CDR2: SGDLS and YYNGEE. V was clipped by 4 bases and J by 8 bases, with 18 bases between them. This CDR3 is 14 amino acids long. CDR3 in DNA: TGTGCCAGCAGCCCACGAGAGGGCCCACGAGAAGCTTTCTTT. It translates to CASSPREGPREAFF.

J is TRBJ2-1 and V is TRBV11-3, with D perhaps matching TRBD1 (6 bases). CDR1 and CDR2 from the germline V gene are SGHNT and YENEEA. This CDR3 region has 16 residues. V shed 3 bases and J shed 0 bases, with 12 bases lying between them. In DNA form, the CDR3 reads TGTGCCAGCAGCTTTTCCGGGACAAGCTCCTACAATGAGCAGTTCTTC. Its translation is CASSFSGTSSYNEQFF.

This sequence joins TRBV14 and TRBJ1-2; D is perhaps TRBD1 (6 bases). V shed 4 bases and J shed 8 bases, with 11 bases lying between them. In germline, CDR1 is SGHDN, CDR2 FVKESK. The CDR3 consists of 12 residues. CDR3 sequence: CASSPQGYGYTF. The DNA for the CDR3 is TGTGCCAGCAGCCCGCAGGGGTACGGCTACACCTTC.

This clone turned up a few times. The CDR3 nucleotides read TGTGCCAGCAACTTGATAGCGGGGGACTACAATGAGCAGTTCTTC. It translates to CASNLIAGDYNEQFF. The chain couples TRBV11-3 to TRBJ2-1, with 9 bases lining up with TRBD2. Losses at the gene ends were 7 bases for V and 3 bases for J; bases not matched to a gene: 7. Germline V lookup: CDR1 SGHNT, CDR2 YENEEA. The CDR3 sequence is 15 residues long.

In this sample, this clone turned up a few times. The CDR3 bases are TGTGCCAGCTCATCGGGGCAGGGCACAGATACGCAGTATTTT. Translating it yields CASSSGQGTDTQYF. The rearrangement links TRBV18 to TRBJ2-3; D may correspond to TRBD1 or TRBD2 (5 bases each). CDR1 and CDR2 from the germline V gene are KGHSH and LQKENI. Trimming shortened V by 5 bases and J by 1 base, and 10 bases separated the two germline ends. The CDR3 consists of 14 residues.

There are a few counts of this clone. The chain links TRBV6-8 to TRBJ2-1; TRBD1 agrees at 7 bases. The V gene end was trimmed by 5 bases and the J gene end by 8 bases; junction bases not matched to a gene: 12. Germline CDR1 is MNHGY and CDR2 is SAAAGT. CDR3 length: 15 residues. The CDR3 protein is CASSDAPRGRDEQFF. The CDR3 DNA reads as TGTGCCAGCAGTGACGCCCCGAGGGGGCGCGATGAGCAGTTCTTC.

The V call is TRBV29-1, the J call TRBJ1-4, with a possible D match to TRBD1 (6 bases). The CDR3 is made up of 14 amino acids. Trimming cost V 0 bases and J 8 bases, with 13 bases left between them. Germline loops: CDR1 SQVTM, CDR2 ANQGSEA. Here the CDR3 DNA reads TGCAGCGTTGAAGATAGGGGGAGGGGGGAAAAACTGTTTTTT. Translation: CSVEDRGRGEKLFF. The full variable domain, rest sourced from reference TRBV29-1 and TRBJ1-4, is SAVISQKPSRDICQRGTSLTIQCQVDSQVTMMFWYRQQPGQSLTLIATANQGSEATYESGFVIDKFPISRPNLTFSTLTVSNMSPEDSSIYLCSVEDRGRGEKLFFGSGTQLSVL.

In this sample, this clone is medium-sized. The rearrangement joins TRBV25-1 to TRBJ2-6, with no clear D. This CDR3 has 13 residues. Germline-derived CDR1 and CDR2 are MGHDK and SYGVNS. Between the trimmed V and J ends, which lost 7 bases and 2 bases, there was a span of 6 bases. CDR3 sequence: CASTSPGANVLTF. CDR3 in DNA: TGTGCCAGCACTTCCCCTGGGGCCAACGTCCTGACTTTC.